The entry below describes one T cell receptor beta chain. The length of the CDR3 is 17 residues. This sample is part of a study of T cell changes during pregnancy in multiple sclerosis. Profiling relied on immunoSEQ multiplex PCR, and the TCRdb table lists in-frame clones only, not all of them. The table includes 45,000 to 70,000 clones, 80% to 95% detected once. The chain employs TRBV21-1 and TRBJ1-3; TRBD1 is the table's D call and was not checked against the DNA. TRBV21-1 is recorded as a pseudogene. The material sequenced was peripheral blood, taken in the third trimester of pregnancy. The TCR was taken from a female donor in good health, enrolled as a control in a pregnancy study. CDR3 bases: TGTGCCAGCAGCCCCCCTGATTGGGCCAGGCATGGAAACACCATATATTTT. Its protein is CASSPPDWARHGNTIYF.